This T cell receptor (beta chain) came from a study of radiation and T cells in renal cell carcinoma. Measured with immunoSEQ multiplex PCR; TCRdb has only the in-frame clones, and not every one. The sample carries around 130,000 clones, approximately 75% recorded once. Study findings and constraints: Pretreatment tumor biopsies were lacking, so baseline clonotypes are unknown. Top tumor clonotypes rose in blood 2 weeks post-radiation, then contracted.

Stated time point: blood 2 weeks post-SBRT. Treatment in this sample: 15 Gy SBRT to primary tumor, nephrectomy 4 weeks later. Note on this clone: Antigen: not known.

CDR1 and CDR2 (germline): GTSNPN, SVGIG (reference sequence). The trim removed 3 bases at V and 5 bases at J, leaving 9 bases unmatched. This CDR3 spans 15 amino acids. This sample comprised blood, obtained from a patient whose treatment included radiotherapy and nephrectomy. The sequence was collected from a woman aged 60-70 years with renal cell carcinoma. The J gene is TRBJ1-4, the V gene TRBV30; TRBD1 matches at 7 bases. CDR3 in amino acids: CAWRVPDRENEKLFF. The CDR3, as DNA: TGTGCCTGGAGGGTTCCCGACAGGGAAAATGAAAAACTGTTTTTT. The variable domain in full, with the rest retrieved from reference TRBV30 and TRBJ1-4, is SQTIHQWPATLVQPVGSPLSLECTVEGTSNPNLYWYRQAAGRGLQLLFYSVGIGQISSEVPQNLSASRPQDRQFILSSKKLLLSDSGFYLCAWRVPDRENEKLFFGSGTQLSVL.